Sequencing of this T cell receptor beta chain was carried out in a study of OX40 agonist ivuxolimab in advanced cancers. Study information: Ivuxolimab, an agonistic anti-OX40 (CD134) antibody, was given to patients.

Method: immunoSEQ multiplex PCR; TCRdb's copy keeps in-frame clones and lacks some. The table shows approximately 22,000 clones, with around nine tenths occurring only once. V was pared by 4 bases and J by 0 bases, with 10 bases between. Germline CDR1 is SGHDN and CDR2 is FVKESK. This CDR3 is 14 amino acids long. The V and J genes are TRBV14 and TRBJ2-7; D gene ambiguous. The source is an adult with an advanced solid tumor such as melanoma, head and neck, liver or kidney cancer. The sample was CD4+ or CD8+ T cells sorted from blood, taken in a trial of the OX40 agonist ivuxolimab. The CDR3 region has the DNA TGTGCCAGCAGCCTTCCCGGGCTCTCCTACGAGCAGTACTTC. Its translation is CASSLPGLSYEQYF.